This T cell receptor beta chain was identified in a study of shared clonotypes between healthy human individuals. Nashville, Tennessee was home to all donors, who were Caucasian adults. Libraries were prepared by immunoSEQ multiplex PCR; TCRdb keeps only in-frame clonotypes and omits some of them. The table shows 400,000 to 500,000 clones, with around three quarters occurring only once. The sample was PBMCs. The TCR was taken from a woman aged 40-49 years in good health. Some clones in this sample may be carry-over from other donors' samples.

DNA for the CDR3: TGTGCCAGTAGTCCCGGTGGGAGCCAATCCTACGAGCAGTACTTC. This encodes CASSPGGSQSYEQYF. J is TRBJ2-7 and V is TRBV19; weak D call: TRBD2 (5 bases). This CDR3 spans 15 amino acids. CDR1 LNHDA and CDR2 SQIVND come from the germline V gene (reference sequence). Trimming stripped 5 bases from V and 1 base from J, with 15 bases between.